This entry describes one TCR beta chain. This CDR3 is 15 amino acids long. CDR1 and CDR2 from the germline V gene are DFQATT and SNEGSKA (reference sequence). V trimming: 2 bases; J trimming: 6 bases; junction bases outside the gene matches: 9. The data were taken from a study of T-cell reconstitution after alpha-beta-depleted transplantation in children. Unique molecular identifiers were used in preparing the TCRbeta library. In TCRdb, the PCR reads were re-called with MiXCR into one record per CDR3 protein. This table holds roughly 500,000 distinct CDR3 sequences, 30% to 35% found once. This chain links TRBV20-1 with TRBJ2-1, with TRBD2 matching 8 bases. This specimen consisted of PBMCs from the stem cell graft donor, obtained from the stem cell graft. This clonotype was sampled from a human donor who donated a stem cell graft to a child with aplastic anemia. CDR3 sequence reads: CSARPMSGGFNEQFF. The CDR3 coding sequence is TGCAGTGCTAGACCCATGAGCGGGGGCTTCAATGAGCAGTTCTTC.